A single sample is the source of the 17 T cell receptor beta chains below, sequenced in a study of blood T cell repertoires in COVID-19. Generated by immunoSEQ multiplex PCR, the TCRdb table keeps only in-frame clones and is missing some. In the table there are around 150,000 clones, over 60% of which are singletons. The specimen was peripheral blood. Receptors were obtained from a woman older than 75 with active or convalescent COVID-19.

V gene TRBV2 combines with J gene TRBJ1-1, with TRBD1 matching 10 bases. From germline, CDR1 is SNHLY and CDR2 FYNNEI. V was pared by 5 bases and J by 4 bases, with 7 bases of the junction left unmatched. This CDR3 has 15 amino acids. The DNA of the CDR3 is TGTGCCAGCAGTCCTCGACAGGGGGCGGCCACTGAAGCTTTCTTT. Protein sequence: CASSPRQGAATEAFF.

This rearrangement joins TRBV6-5 to TRBJ2-1, with 7 bases lining up with TRBD1. The CDR3 has 15 amino acids. Trimming took 4 bases from V and 1 from J; bases not matched to a gene: 4. Looked up from germline, CDR1 is MNHEY and CDR2 is SVGAGI. CDR3 residues: CASSFTQGSYNEQFF. The CDR3 coding sequence is TGTGCCAGCAGTTTCACACAGGGGTCCTACAATGAGCAGTTCTTC.

This sequence joins TRBV5-1 and TRBJ2-2; 14 bases match TRBD2. V lost 4 bases and J lost 7; bases outside the gene matches: 12. CDR3 length: 18 amino acids. Germline lookup yields CDR1 SGHRS and CDR2 YFSETQ. CDR3 coding DNA: TGCGCCAGCAGCGGTGGTTCCGGACTAGCGGGGGGTATCGGGGAGCTGTTTTTT. This gives the protein CASSGGSGLAGGIGELFF.

The rearrangement uses TRBV30 and TRBJ2-7; 10 nucleotides line up with TRBD1. The germline V gene has CDR1 GTSNPN and CDR2 SVGIG (reference sequence). There are 18 residues in the CDR3. The V segment lost 0 bases and the J segment 0 bases; nucleotides outside the gene matches: 11. The CDR3 region has the DNA TGTGCCTGGAGTGTTTCTGTTGGTGGGACAGGGGTCTCCTACGAGCAGTACTTC. This encodes CAWSVSVGGTGVSYEQYF.

The rearrangement uses TRBV9 and TRBJ1-2; 11 bases are shared with TRBD1. Germline V lookup: CDR1 SGDLS, CDR2 YYNGEE. This CDR3 is 13 amino acids long. Trimming took 5 bases from V and 8 from J; bases not matched to a gene: 5. DNA for the CDR3: TGTGCCAGCAGAGGACAGGGGGCGAGGGGCTACACCTTC. This gives the protein CASRGQGARGYTF.

The sample holds a few counts of this clone. The V gene is TRBV19, the J gene TRBJ2-7, with a possible D match to TRBD1 (6 bases). Germline CDR1 LNHDA, CDR2 SQIVND (reference sequence). The CDR3 contains 15 residues. With 6 bases removed from V and 1 base from J, the gap between germline ends came to 16 bases. CDR3 in DNA: TGTGCCAGTAGCGACCTCGACAGGAGATCCTACGAGCAGTACTTC. It specifies CASSDLDRRSYEQYF.

The chain has TRBV19 and TRBJ1-2, with D hard to call. This CDR3 contains 12 residues. With 3 bases removed from V and 11 bases from J, the gap between germline ends came to 13 bases. Germline lookup yields CDR1 LNHDA and CDR2 SQIVND (reference sequence). As DNA, the CDR3 is TGTGCCAGTAGTATCTTCGAGGGCTTATACACCTTC. This gives the protein CASSIFEGLYTF.

J is TRBJ2-5 and V is TRBV28; 7 nucleotides align to TRBD1. The ends lost 7 bases at V and 1 base at J; junction bases unmatched: 9. The germline V gene encodes CDR1 MDHEN and CDR2 SYDVKM. The CDR3 consists of 15 residues. The CDR3 spells CASNTIQGIQETQYF. DNA of the CDR3: TGTGCCAGCAACACTATACAGGGGATCCAAGAGACCCAGTACTTC. The full variable domain, rest sourced from reference TRBV28 and TRBJ2-5, is DVKVTQSSRYLVKRTGEKVFLECVQDMDHENMFWYRQDPGLGLRLIYFSYDVKMKEKGDIPEGYSVSREKKERFSLILESASTNQTSMYLCASNTIQGIQETQYFGPGTRLLVL.

This chain joins TRBV7-3 and TRBJ2-7; 8 nucleotides line up with TRBD2. Germline V gene lookup returns CDR1 SGHTA and CDR2 FQGTGA. Trimming at V came to 5 bases and at J to 4 bases, leaving 4 bases not matched to a gene. The CDR3 loop spans 13 amino acids. Here the CDR3 DNA reads TGTGCCAGCAGCCCCCGGGGGGGGTACGAGCAGTACTTC. Translated: CASSPRGGYEQYF.

The J gene is TRBJ1-2, the V gene TRBV5-1; TRBD1 agrees at 9 bases. With 2 bases clipped from V and 3 bases from J, the junction kept 11 bases outside the gene matches. The CDR3 totals 17 residues. Germline CDR1 SGHRS, CDR2 YFSETQ. This CDR3 is CASSFRPPGTGYYGYTF. The CDR3 nucleotides are TGCGCCAGCAGCTTTCGGCCCCCCGGGACAGGGTACTATGGCTACACCTTC.

The V gene is TRBV7-6, the J gene TRBJ1-2; D is unclear. CDR3 length: 14 residues. Trimming pared 1 base from V and 4 bases from J, leaving 10 bases between. The germline V gene encodes CDR1 SGHVS and CDR2 FNYEAQ. This CDR3 is CASSLVPGFYGYTF. CDR3 nucleotides: TGTGCCAGCAGCTTAGTTCCCGGTTTCTATGGCTACACCTTC.

The J gene is TRBJ2-7, the V gene TRBV7-2, with no clear D. With 0 bases removed from V and 4 bases from J, the gap between germline ends came to 4 bases. Germline-derived CDR1 and CDR2 are SGHTA and FQGNSA. This CDR3 comprises 12 residues. CDR3 DNA sequence: TGTGCCAGCAGCTTAGCTAGATACGAGCAGTACTTC. Encoded protein: CASSLARYEQYF.

This clone showed up just a few times. J is TRBJ1-6 and V is TRBV7-3; maybe TRBD1 (5 bases). Germline assignment: CDR1 SGHTA and CDR2 FQGTGA. This CDR3 has 14 residues. V was trimmed by 3 bases and J by 7 bases, leaving 10 bases between them. Written as DNA, the CDR3 is TGTGCCAGCAGCTTGGGGACTGTGAATTCACCCCTCCACTTT. Its translation is CASSLGTVNSPLHF.

This clone was recorded many times. The genes are TRBV6-2 or TRBV6-3 and TRBJ2-7; D is undetermined. This CDR3 is built from 15 residues. With 4 bases removed from V and 0 bases from J, the gap between germline ends came to 13 bases. In germline, CDR1 is MNHEY, CDR2 SVGEGT. The CDR3 here is CASSSLAQSSYEQYF. The CDR3 DNA is TGTGCCAGCAGTTCTTTAGCCCAGAGCTCCTACGAGCAGTACTTC.

J is TRBJ1-2 and V is TRBV13; 9 nucleotides align to TRBD1. The CDR3 extends over 17 amino acids. Germline V lookup: CDR1 PRHDT, CDR2 FYEKMQ (reference sequence). V shed 4 bases and J 5 bases; nucleotides not matched to a gene: 14. The CDR3 is CASSYRGLGQGVYGYTF. CDR3 sequence (DNA): TGTGCCAGCAGCTACAGGGGGTTGGGACAGGGCGTTTATGGCTACACCTTC.

The V and J genes are TRBV2 and TRBJ2-2; D gene ambiguous. The CDR3 length is 11 residues. CDR1 is SNHLY, CDR2 FYNNEI, per germline. The V gene lost 5 bases and the J gene lost 8 bases, with 6 bases spanning the gap. DNA for the CDR3: TGTGCCAGCAGTTTGAGTGGGGAGCTGTTTTTT. Residues: CASSLSGELFF.

This clone was counted a few times. This chain joins TRBV5-1 and TRBJ1-1; possibly TRBD1 for D (6 bases). V lost 0 bases and J lost 0, with 9 bases in between. This CDR3 region has 15 residues. The germline V gene encodes CDR1 SGHRS and CDR2 YFSETQ. This chain's CDR3 is CASSLDGQMNTEAFF. Here the CDR3 DNA reads TGCGCCAGCAGCTTGGACGGACAGATGAACACTGAAGCTTTCTTT. The entire variable domain, with the rest obtained from reference TRBV5-1 and TRBJ1-1, is as follows: KAGVTQTPRYLIKTRGQQVTLSCSPISGHRSVSWYQQTPGQGLQFLFEYFSETQRNKGNFPGRFSGRQFSNSRSEMNVSTLELGDSALYLCASSLDGQMNTEAFFGQGTRLTVV.